Following are 20 T cell receptor beta chains from one sample sequenced in a study of T-cell reconstitution after alpha-beta-depleted transplantation in children. TCRbeta library construction was performed incorporating unique molecular identifiers. Each CDR3 protein gets one entry after TCRdb re-called the PCR reads with MiXCR. The sample comprises about 190,000 distinct CDR3 sequences, around 10% of which are singletons, and approximately 13% rests with the top ten. The source was PBMCs, collected before TCRalphabeta/CD19-depleted stem cell transplant. The receptors shown here come from a boy aged 2 to 10 with acute myeloid leukemia, due to receive a stem cell transplant.

This clonotype appeared a single time. The chain has TRBV4-1 and TRBJ1-1; no reliable D call. The CDR3 is 15 amino acids. Germline V gene lookup returns CDR1 MGHRA and CDR2 YSYEKL. V was shortened by 0 bases and J by 5 bases, with 13 bases between the two germline ends. The CDR3 DNA follows: TGCGCCAGCAGCCAAGAAAGCTCAGGAGATACTGAAGCTTTCTTT. Protein sequence: CASSQESSGDTEAFF.

This clonotype came up many times. This chain uses TRBV3-1 with TRBJ1-4; TRBD1 agrees at 9 bases. Germline CDR1 reads LGHDT; CDR2 reads YNNKEL (reference sequence). There are 14 residues in the CDR3. The trim removed 6 bases at V and 12 bases at J, leaving 11 bases unmatched. CDR3 protein: CASSQRDRVKELFF. The CDR3 DNA sequence: TGTGCCAGCAGTCAGCGGGACAGGGTGAAAGAACTGTTTTTT.

At least ten counts were recorded for this clonotype. CDR3 sequence reads: CASRGPMNTEAFF. DNA for the CDR3: TGCGCCAGCAGGGGGCCTATGAACACTGAAGCTTTCTTT. This chain links TRBV5-1 with TRBJ1-1; TRBD1 is a possible D gene (5 bases). Trimming stripped 5 bases from V and 0 bases from J, with 8 bases between. Germline-derived CDR1 and CDR2 are SGHRS and YFSETQ. The CDR3 totals 13 residues.

This clonotype was recorded at least ten times. This sequence joins TRBV20-1 and TRBJ1-2; the match to TRBD1 covers 7 bases. The CDR3 extends over 14 amino acids. The germline CDR1 and CDR2 sequences are DFQATT and SNEGSKA (reference sequence). V dropped 5 bases and J dropped 3; count of bases not matched to a gene: 9. CDR3 in DNA: TGCAGTGCTGGTCAGGGGGGGGGCCACTATGGCTACACCTTC. It codes for CSAGQGGGHYGYTF.

This clonotype was observed at least ten times. The chain has TRBV7-2 and TRBJ2-5, with 7 bases that match TRBD2. The trim removed 3 bases at V and 4 bases at J, leaving 8 bases unmatched. Germline CDR1 SGHTA, CDR2 FQGNSA. The CDR3 runs to 15 residues. As DNA, the CDR3 is TGTGCCAGCAGCTTGTCCCGGGGGGTAGGAGAGACCCAGTACTTC. Protein: CASSLSRGVGETQYF.

V gene TRBV19 combines with J gene TRBJ1-5, with 10 bases fitting TRBD1. The CDR3 consists of 19 residues. Germline V gene lookup returns CDR1 LNHDA and CDR2 SQIVND (reference sequence). J was trimmed by 8 bases and V by 4 bases; bases with no gene match: 20. The CDR3 DNA sequence: TGTGCCAGTAGTACTAAACACCAACCGGGACAGGGGTTCCAAGAGCCCCAGCATTTT. Protein product: CASSTKHQPGQGFQEPQHF.

This clonotype was counted ten times or more. Here the CDR3 reads CASSFSYGYEQYF. The CDR3 DNA reads TGTGCCAGCAGTTTCTCGTATGGGTACGAGCAGTACTTC. The chain couples TRBV12-3 or TRBV12-4 to TRBJ2-7; no definite D call. This CDR3 is 13 amino acids long. V lost 3 bases and J lost 4, with 10 bases in between.

This clonotype was seen ten or more times. The J gene is TRBJ1-2, the V gene TRBV7-2; possibly TRBD1 for D (6 bases). The germline V and J ends were trimmed by 5 bases and 3 bases, with 22 bases remaining between them. The germline CDR1 and CDR2 sequences are SGHTA and FQGNSA. This CDR3 has 17 residues. DNA for the CDR3: TGTGCCAGCAGCCGCCTCAAGGGTGGGGGCAGAGACTATGGCTACACCTTC. It is translated as CASSRLKGGGRDYGYTF. Based on the CDR3 plus reference TRBV7-2 and TRBJ1-2, the full variable domain is GAGVSQSPSNKVTEKGKDVELRCDPISGHTALYWYRQSLGQGLEFLIYFQGNSAPDKSGLPSDRFSAERTGGSVSTLTIQRTQQEDSAVYLCASSRLKGGGRDYGYTFGSGTRLTVV.

This clonotype was observed at least ten times. The rearrangement links TRBV10-1 to TRBJ2-5, with D tentatively TRBD1 (6 bases). With 6 bases removed from V and 4 bases from J, the gap between germline ends came to 18 bases. Germline CDR1 and CDR2: WNHNN and SYGVQD (reference sequence). This CDR3 comprises 15 residues. The CDR3 loop is CASSDPRQGGETQYF. For the CDR3, the DNA is TGCGCCAGCAGCGATCCTCGACAAGGGGGAGAGACCCAGTACTTC.

This clonotype was counted many times. The J gene is TRBJ2-7, the V gene TRBV7-9; TRBD1 aligns across 7 bases. Germline trimming cut 2 bases from V and 2 bases from J; bases unmatched to any gene: 6. The CDR3 runs to 15 residues. The germline gives CDR1 SEHNR, CDR2 FQNEAQ (reference sequence). DNA of the CDR3: TGTGCCAGCAGCTTACCCCGGGACAGCACCTACGAGCAGTACTTC. It specifies CASSLPRDSTYEQYF.

At least ten counts were recorded for this clonotype. The CDR3 DNA reads as TGTGCCAGCAGCAGACTAGCGGGAGACAACTCAGGGGAGCTGTTTTTT. Its translation: CASSRLAGDNSGELFF. The V call is TRBV7-9, the J call TRBJ2-2, with TRBD2 identical over 12 bases. In germline, CDR1 is SEHNR, CDR2 FQNEAQ (reference sequence). The CDR3 consists of 16 residues. V shed 5 bases, J shed 8 bases, and the junction held 9 bases outside the gene matches. The complete variable domain, with remaining parts taken from reference TRBV7-9 and TRBJ2-2, reads DTGVSQNPRHKITKRGQNVTFRCDPISEHNRLYWYRQTLGQGPEFLTYFQNEAQLEKSRLLSDRFSAERPKGSFSTLEIQRTEQGDSAMYLCASSRLAGDNSGELFFGEGSRLTVL.

This clonotype showed up many times. A read error may account for a junction end that differs from germline. V usage is TRBV7-3 and J usage is TRBJ2-1; 11 nucleotides line up with TRBD2. The CDR3 is 15 amino acids. CDR1 is SGHTA, CDR2 FQGTGA, per germline. This chain's CDR3 is CASSLTSGSANEQFF. The CDR3 nucleotides read TGTGCCAGCAGCCTAACTAGCGGGAGCGCTAATGAGCAGTTCTTC.

At least ten counts were recorded for this clonotype. The chain joins TRBV5-1 to TRBJ2-3; D possibly matches TRBD1 or TRBD2 (5 bases each). Germline V gene data show CDR1 as SGHRS and CDR2 as YFSETQ. V was trimmed by 7 bases and J by 2 bases, leaving 11 bases between them. This CDR3 contains 13 residues. CDR3 in DNA: TGCGCCAGCTCGGTGGGACCCACAGATACGCAGTATTTT. Protein product: CASSVGPTDTQYF.

The rearrangement joins TRBV6-1 to TRBJ1-5, with D uncertain. Germline V gene lookup returns CDR1 MNHNS and CDR2 SASEGT. The CDR3 runs to 13 residues. Trimming removed 4 bases at V and 1 base at J, with 5 bases between. This CDR3 reads CASSAGSNQPQHF. For the CDR3, the DNA is TGTGCCAGCAGTGCGGGGAGCAATCAGCCCCAGCATTTT.

This clonotype was found many times. This chain connects TRBV6-5 to TRBJ1-3; tentative D call: TRBD1 (6 bases). V dropped 2 bases and J dropped 4 bases, with 18 bases sitting between them. This CDR3 region has 17 residues. Germline CDR1 reads MNHEY; CDR2 reads SVGAGI. CDR3 nucleotides: TGTGCCAGCAGTTACGCCTTGACAGGAGTGGCCGGAAACACCATATATTTT. Translated, it gives CASSYALTGVAGNTIYF.

This clonotype showed up many times. The chain carries TRBV29-1 and TRBJ2-6; perhaps D is TRBD1 or TRBD2 (5 bases each). Germline assignment: CDR1 SQVTM and CDR2 ANQGSEA. Trimming took 4 bases from V and 0 from J, leaving 7 bases between them. CDR3 length: 14 amino acids. The CDR3 DNA reads as TGCAGCGTTGCAGGGAGCTCTGGGGCCAACGTCCTGACTTTC. Its protein is CSVAGSSGANVLTF.

This clonotype appeared a few times. This rearrangement joins TRBV7-6 to TRBJ1-4; maybe TRBD1 (5 bases). The CDR3 covers 14 residues. Germline assignment: CDR1 SGHVS and CDR2 FNYEAQ. Trimming pared 5 bases from V and 4 bases from J, leaving 11 bases between. CDR3: CASSQTVGNEKLFF. CDR3 in DNA: TGTGCCAGCAGCCAGACAGTCGGTAATGAAAAACTGTTTTTT.

This clonotype was observed a handful of times. This chain links TRBV2 with TRBJ1-5; D perhaps matches TRBD1 (5 bases). The CDR3 runs to 18 residues. V was shortened by 1 base and J by 0 bases, with 16 bases between the two germline ends. CDR1 SNHLY and CDR2 FYNNEI come from the germline V gene. In DNA form, the CDR3 reads TGTGCCAGCAGTGAAGGGGGACGGATAGTATATAGCAATCAGCCCCAGCATTTT. Translating it yields CASSEGGRIVYSNQPQHF.

V gene TRBV4-1 combines with J gene TRBJ2-1, with 8 bases lining up with TRBD2. Per the germline V gene, CDR1 is MGHRA and CDR2 is YSYEKL. This CDR3 has 18 residues. The V gene end was trimmed by 0 bases and the J gene end by 9 bases; junction bases not matched to a gene: 16. CDR3: CASSQDLSGPAGVGEQFF. In DNA form, the CDR3 reads TGCGCCAGCAGCCAAGATCTAAGCGGACCAGCGGGAGTAGGTGAGCAGTTCTTC.

This clonotype appeared many times. The chain links TRBV14 to TRBJ2-1; 7 nucleotides agree with TRBD2. The germline V gene encodes CDR1 SGHDN and CDR2 FVKESK. This CDR3 comprises 12 residues. After removal of 6 bases from V and 10 bases from J, the junction contained 6 bases not matched to a gene. DNA for the CDR3: TGTGCCAGCAGTCACAGCGGGGCCGAGCAGTTCTTC. Encoded protein: CASSHSGAEQFF.